The next 25 T cell receptor beta chains were all read from a single sample in a study of T cells in Graves' hyperthyroidism and ophthalmopathy. Amplified TCR beta CDR3 regions derived from RNA transcripts. The HTBI primer set was used in a first-round RT-PCR of the TCR CDR3. TCRdb re-derived calls from the multiplex PCR reads in MiXCR, one entry per CDR3 protein. The sample carries more than 300,000 distinct CDR3 sequences, roughly 15% recorded once. Sequenced material: blood. All receptors derive from a woman in her twenties or thirties with Graves' hyperthyroidism that later progressed to Graves' ophthalmopathy.

This clonotype was recorded many times. The chain carries TRBV2 and TRBJ1-5; a weak D match, TRBD1 (6 bases). Trimming took off 2 bases at V and 4 bases at J, with 21 bases between the two ends. CDR3 length equals 18 residues. Germline lookup yields CDR1 SNHLY and CDR2 FYNNEI. The CDR3 DNA is TGTGCCAGCAGTGAACTTGACAGGAAGATACTGGGAAATCAGCCCCAGCATTTT. Translation gives CASSELDRKILGNQPQHF.

The chain carries TRBV5-1 and TRBJ1-2, with D perhaps TRBD1 (6 bases). This CDR3 region has 16 residues. Germline V gene lookup returns CDR1 SGHRS and CDR2 YFSETQ. V lost 0 bases, J lost 5 bases, and 17 bases lay in between. In DNA form, the CDR3 reads TGCGCCAGCAGCTTGGCAGGGGACGCGAGGAGTTATGGCTACACCTTC. Protein product: CASSLAGDARSYGYTF.

The CDR3 sequence: CASSVEGGINIQYF. CDR3 DNA sequence: TGTGCCAGCAGCGTAGAGGGGGGCATAAACATTCAGTACTTC. The genes are TRBV9 and TRBJ2-4, with D perhaps given as TRBD1 or TRBD2 (6 bases each). The CDR3 contains 14 residues. V shed 0 bases and J shed 6 bases, with 10 bases lying between them. Germline values: CDR1 SGDLS, CDR2 YYNGEE.

This clonotype was recorded many times. This chain connects TRBV12-3 or TRBV12-4 to TRBJ2-1; 11 nucleotides agree with TRBD2. CDR3 length: 17 residues. V shed 0 bases, J shed 5 bases, and the junction held 6 bases outside the gene matches. Here the CDR3 reads CASSLAPLAGANNEQFF. The CDR3 DNA is TGTGCCAGCAGTTTAGCGCCACTAGCGGGAGCCAACAATGAGCAGTTCTTC.

This chain uses TRBV9 with TRBJ2-3, with 9 bases lining up with TRBD1. The CDR3 extends over 16 amino acids. Germline loops: CDR1 SGDLS, CDR2 YYNGEE. V dropped 1 base and J dropped 2; count of bases not matched to a gene: 5. CDR3: CASSVSTGGNTDTQYF. The CDR3 DNA is TGTGCCAGCAGCGTATCCACAGGGGGCAACACAGATACGCAGTATTTT.

In its sample, this clonotype was seen many times. This rearrangement joins TRBV28 to TRBJ2-7, with D perhaps matching TRBD1 or TRBD2 (6 bases each). V shed 8 bases and J shed 2 bases, with 16 bases lying between them. Germline V CDR1 and CDR2: MDHEN, SYDVKM. CDR3 length equals 14 residues. The CDR3 DNA is TGTGCCAGCCGAGGGGGGTCCCAGGCCTACGAGCAGTACTTC. Translation: CASRGGSQAYEQYF.

J is TRBJ2-6 and V is TRBV7-2; tentatively, D is TRBD2 (5 bases). The CDR3 totals 15 residues. The V end lost 1 base, the J end lost 6 bases, and 10 bases lay between the germline ends. Germline V gene lookup returns CDR1 SGHTA and CDR2 FQGNSA. Here the CDR3 reads CASSLDPGVANVLTF. The CDR3 bases are TGTGCCAGCAGCTTAGATCCCGGGGTGGCCAACGTCCTGACTTTC.

The table lists this clonotype with many counts. The chain has TRBV2 and TRBJ1-4; no reliable D call. The germline V and J ends were trimmed by 5 bases and 5 bases, with 6 bases remaining between them. The CDR3 spans 12 residues. The germline V gene encodes CDR1 SNHLY and CDR2 FYNNEI. The CDR3 DNA reads as TGTGCCAGCAGTTCCCAAAATGAAAAACTGTTTTTT. Protein sequence: CASSSQNEKLFF. The whole variable domain, remainder taken from reference TRBV2 and TRBJ1-4, is EPEVTQTPSHQVTQMGQEVILRCVPISNHLYFYWYRQILGQKVEFLVSFYNNEISEKSEIFDDQFSVERPDGSNFTLKIRSTKLEDSAMYFCASSSQNEKLFFGSGTQLSVL.

With regard to this clonotype: It may be a read error: a sequence one base away is much more abundant. The chain links TRBV12-3 or TRBV12-4 to TRBJ2-5; tentative D call: TRBD1 (6 bases). The CDR3 spans 14 residues. The CDR3 nucleotides read TGTGCCAGCAGCCACCGGGACACCCAAGAGCCCCAGTACTTC. Translating it yields CASSHRDTQEPQYF.

This clonotype was detected many times. The chain joins TRBV27 to TRBJ2-2; D gene unclear. V shed 4 bases and J shed 7 bases, with 7 bases lying between them. In germline, CDR1 is MNHEY, CDR2 SMNVEV (reference sequence). The CDR3 is 12 residues long. The CDR3 protein is CASSYPGGELFF. CDR3 DNA sequence: TGTGCCAGCAGTTACCCCGGCGGGGAGCTGTTTTTT.

This clonotype occurred many times. The V gene is TRBV28, the J gene TRBJ1-5, with D possibly being TRBD1 (5 bases). CDR1 MDHEN and CDR2 SYDVKM come from the germline V gene. This CDR3 has 17 residues. With 5 bases removed from V and 3 bases from J, the gap between germline ends came to 20 bases. CDR3 in amino acids: CASSLRQGFDFNQPQHF. CDR3 nucleotides: TGTGCCAGCAGTCTCCGGCAGGGCTTTGATTTCAATCAGCCCCAGCATTTT.

V is TRBV19 and J is TRBJ2-5, with TRBD1 matching 7 bases. The CDR3 covers 16 residues. V was clipped by 10 bases and J by 0 bases; unmatched bases: 14. Per germline, CDR1 LNHDA and CDR2 SQIVND (reference sequence). The CDR3 region is CATNSPGRGYQETQYF. CDR3 coding DNA: TGTGCCACCAATAGCCCGGGCAGGGGGTACCAAGAGACCCAGTACTTC.

This clonotype was recorded at least ten times. The chain joins TRBV30 to TRBJ2-1, with 11 bases matching TRBD2. The germline V gene encodes CDR1 GTSNPN and CDR2 SVGIG (reference sequence). This CDR3 contains 13 residues. Trimming at V came to 5 bases and at J to 5 bases, leaving 2 bases not matched to a gene. The CDR3 here is CAWAGLADNEQFF. For the CDR3, the DNA is TGTGCCTGGGCGGGACTAGCGGACAATGAGCAGTTCTTC.

The table lists this clonotype with many counts. The chain joins TRBV5-1 to TRBJ1-1, with D possibly being TRBD1 (5 bases). Germline lookup yields CDR1 SGHRS and CDR2 YFSETQ. Trimming left V 4 bases short and J 4 bases short, with 11 bases between. The CDR3 totals 13 residues. This CDR3 is CASSQGRITEAFF. In DNA form, the CDR3 reads TGCGCCAGCAGCCAGGGACGGATCACTGAAGCTTTCTTT. Using reference TRBV5-1 and TRBJ1-1 for the parts outside the CDR3, the full variable domain is KAGVTQTPRYLIKTRGQQVTLSCSPISGHRSVSWYQQTPGQGLQFLFEYFSETQRNKGNFPGRFSGRQFSNSRSEMNVSTLELGDSALYLCASSQGRITEAFFGQGTRLTVV.

Ten or more counts support this clonotype. This rearrangement joins TRBV13 to TRBJ2-7, with a weak D call TRBD2 (5 bases). This CDR3 is 16 amino acids long. From germline, CDR1 is PRHDT and CDR2 FYEKMQ (reference sequence). The V end lost 0 bases, the J end lost 1 base, and 13 bases lay between the germline ends. CDR3 residues: CASSLGPSERSYEQYF. For the CDR3, the DNA is TGTGCCAGCAGCTTAGGTCCTAGTGAGCGGTCCTACGAGCAGTACTTC. The whole variable domain, filled in from reference TRBV13 and TRBJ2-7, reads AAGVIQSPRHLIKEKRETATLKCYPIPRHDTVYWYQQGPGQDPQFLISFYEKMQSDKGSIPDRFSAQQFSDYHSELNMSSLELGDSALYFCASSLGPSERSYEQYFGPGTRLTVT.

This clonotype was recorded many times. The chain uses TRBV7-2 and TRBJ2-6; no clear D. This CDR3 comprises 15 residues. V was cut by 2 bases and J by 2 bases, with 7 bases left in between. Looked up from germline, CDR1 is SGHTA and CDR2 is FQGNSA. As DNA, the CDR3 is TGTGCCAGCAGCTTATCCCCGGCTGGGGCCAACGTCCTGACTTTC. This sequence encodes CASSLSPAGANVLTF.

The chain carries TRBV30 and TRBJ1-1; no firm D call. V lost 3 bases, J lost 1 base, and 12 bases lay in between. This CDR3 is 14 amino acids long. From germline, CDR1 is GTSNPN and CDR2 SVGIG (reference sequence). CDR3 residues: CAWSRRTSNTEAFF. DNA for the CDR3: TGTGCCTGGAGCAGGCGGACCTCGAACACTGAAGCTTTCTTT.

This clonotype appeared many times. V usage is TRBV5-1 and J usage is TRBJ1-1, with 8 bases that match TRBD1. In germline, CDR1 is SGHRS, CDR2 YFSETQ. Trimming removed 3 bases from V and 0 bases from J; junction bases left unmatched: 7. The CDR3 is 16 amino acids. The CDR3 sequence: CASSSTGAIMNTEAFF. CDR3 coding DNA: TGCGCCAGCAGCTCGACAGGGGCCATAATGAACACTGAAGCTTTCTTT. The variable domain in full, completed from reference TRBV5-1 and TRBJ1-1, reads KAGVTQTPRYLIKTRGQQVTLSCSPISGHRSVSWYQQTPGQGLQFLFEYFSETQRNKGNFPGRFSGRQFSNSRSEMNVSTLELGDSALYLCASSSTGAIMNTEAFFGQGTRLTVV.

This clonotype has ten or more counts. The chain carries TRBV5-6 and TRBJ2-5; 10 bases line up with TRBD1. This CDR3 has 15 amino acids. CDR1 SGHDT and CDR2 YYEEEE come from the germline V gene. V was clipped by 4 bases and J by 2 bases; unmatched bases: 5. The CDR3 protein is CASSPDRGVQETQYF. CDR3 sequence (DNA): TGTGCCAGCAGCCCGGACAGGGGGGTACAAGAGACCCAGTACTTC.

This clonotype was counted at least ten times. J is TRBJ1-1 and V is TRBV20-1, with D unclear. V lost 1 base, J lost 1 base, and 13 bases lay in between. CDR1 and CDR2 (germline): DFQATT, SNEGSKA (reference sequence). The CDR3 is 15 amino acids. The CDR3 here is CSARGPPETNTEAFF. CDR3 in DNA: TGCAGTGCTAGAGGCCCCCCGGAGACGAACACTGAAGCTTTCTTT.

This clonotype showed up many times. The gene calls are TRBV27 and TRBJ1-4, with D possibly being TRBD1 (6 bases). V dropped 4 bases and J dropped 4 bases, with 10 bases sitting between them. The CDR3 runs 14 residues. The germline gives CDR1 MNHEY, CDR2 SMNVEV (reference sequence). The CDR3 sequence is CASSYVRGNEKLFF. CDR3 DNA: TGTGCCAGCAGTTACGTCAGGGGTAATGAAAAACTGTTTTTT.

This clonotype showed up just a few times. The rearrangement uses TRBV7-2 and TRBJ2-1; 12 positions match TRBD2. The J segment lost 4 bases and the V segment lost 2 bases, leaving 6 bases of the junction unmatched. Germline values: CDR1 SGHTA, CDR2 FQGNSA. This CDR3 is 17 amino acids long. CDR3 sequence: CASSLLAGGRYYNEQFF. The CDR3 bases are TGTGCCAGCAGCTTACTAGCGGGGGGGCGGTATTACAATGAGCAGTTCTTC.

This clonotype came up many times. The chain couples TRBV18 to TRBJ1-1; D gene unclear. V gave up 3 bases and J gave up 5 bases, with 10 bases separating them. The V gene's germline CDR1 is KGHSH and CDR2 LQKENI. CDR3 length: 13 amino acids. CDR3 in amino acids: CASSPTYGTEAFF. CDR3 bases: TGTGCCAGCTCACCGACGTATGGTACTGAAGCTTTCTTT. The complete variable domain, with remaining parts taken from reference TRBV18 and TRBJ1-1, reads NAGVMQNPRHLVRRRGQEARLRCSPMKGHSHVYWYRQLPEEGLKFMVYLQKENIIDESGMPKERFSAEFPKEGPSILRIQQVVRGDSAAYFCASSPTYGTEAFFGQGTRLTVV.

This clonotype has a count of ten or more. The V and J genes are TRBV15 and TRBJ2-7; TRBD1 might be the D (5 bases). V lost 3 bases and J 3 bases, leaving 15 bases between the germline ends. Germline V gene sequence: CDR1 LNHNV, CDR2 YYDKDF (reference sequence). CDR3 length: 15 amino acids. The CDR3 sequence is CATSRPSWGLYEQYF. The CDR3 DNA follows: TGTGCCACCAGCAGGCCGTCTTGGGGCCTCTACGAGCAGTACTTC. Together with reference TRBV15 and TRBJ2-7, the CDR3 gives the full variable domain: DAMVIQNPRYQVTQFGKPVTLSCSQTLNHNVMYWYQQKSSQAPKLLFHYYDKDFNNEADTPDNFQSRRPNTSFCFLDIRSPGLGDTAMYLCATSRPSWGLYEQYFGPGTRLTVT.

This clonotype occurred many times. The J gene is TRBJ2-3, the V gene TRBV10-3; TRBD2 matches 15 bases. Germline V CDR1 and CDR2: ENHRY, SYGVKD. V dropped 6 bases and J dropped 4; count of bases not matched to a gene: 5. The CDR3 extends over 16 amino acids. This chain's CDR3 is CAIRLGTSGGSDTQYF. DNA for the CDR3: TGTGCCATCAGACTTGGGACTAGCGGGGGGTCAGATACGCAGTATTTT.